The entry below gives a single T cell receptor beta chain sequence along with its context. What it binds is not known. Drawing of blood for sampling happened at baseline, at cycle 4 day 1, and at cycle 7 day 1. This sample was taken from a study of OX40 agonist ivuxolimab in advanced cancers. Turning to the study itself: Aged about 20 to 80 with a mean of 60 years, they were around 83% male. Allowance was made for prior anti-PD-1, anti-PD-L1 or anti-CTLA-4 therapy, and 40% had some. Points from the study as a whole: The mean number of expanded clones was higher in CD8+ T cells than in CD4+.

Data came from immunoSEQ multiplex PCR; TCRdb stores just in-frame clones and leaves some out. The sample holds tens of thousands of clones; 80% to 95% are singletons and the top ten take 0.3% to 0.4%. The source of this sequence is an adult with an advanced solid tumor such as melanoma, head and neck, liver or kidney cancer. Sequencing used CD4+ or CD8+ T cells sorted from blood, obtained in a trial of the OX40 agonist ivuxolimab.

CDR3 DNA: TGCGCCAGCAGCAACTATATAGGAGGGTCGGACACTGAAGCTTTCTTT. Its protein is CASSNYIGGSDTEAFF. This sequence joins TRBV5-1 and TRBJ1-1; D unresolved. CDR1 and CDR2 from the germline V gene are SGHRS and YFSETQ. The V end lost 4 bases, the J end lost 3 bases, and 19 bases lay between the germline ends. The CDR3 contains 16 residues.